These 16 T cell receptor beta chains share one sample of origin, sequenced in a study of blood T cell repertoires in COVID-19. Data came from immunoSEQ multiplex PCR; TCRdb stores just in-frame clones and leaves some out. The sample carries 130,000 or so clones, roughly 90% recorded once. Sequenced: peripheral blood. These receptors originate from a man aged 35 to 55 with acute or convalescent COVID-19.

This clone was found once. The chain recombines TRBV19 with TRBJ2-3, with D unresolved. Trimming cost V 7 bases and J 4 bases, with 18 bases left between them. This CDR3 contains 15 residues. Germline assignment: CDR1 LNHDA and CDR2 SQIVND (reference sequence). The CDR3 DNA is TGTGCCAGTACCTCCCCAGGTTTTAGTGCAGATACGCAGTATTTT. This encodes CASTSPGFSADTQYF.

This clone is a singleton in its sample. The chain carries TRBV4-3 and TRBJ1-1, with D possibly being TRBD1 (5 bases). This CDR3 is built from 15 residues. Trimming took off 0 bases at V and 11 bases at J, with 19 bases between the two ends. The germline CDR1 and CDR2 sequences are LGHNA and YSLEER. Here the CDR3 reads CASSQDLRRGSSAFF. The CDR3, as DNA: TGCGCCAGCAGCCAAGATCTTCGGAGGGGCAGCTCGGCTTTCTTT.

J is TRBJ1-1 and V is TRBV30; D is unresolved. This CDR3 is built from 13 residues. Germline V gives CDR1 GTSNPN, CDR2 SVGIG (reference sequence). V gave up 6 bases and J gave up 5 bases, with 16 bases separating them. CDR3: CACDSGGQTEAFF. The CDR3 DNA follows: TGTGCCTGCGACTCGGGAGGGCAGACTGAAGCTTTCTTT.

The chain combines TRBV5-1 with TRBJ2-7, with D maybe TRBD1 (5 bases). Per germline, CDR1 SGHRS and CDR2 YFSETQ. The CDR3 contains 13 residues. V lost 3 bases and J 3 bases, leaving 10 bases between the germline ends. The CDR3 region has the DNA TGCGCCAGCAGCTCTACTCAGGGCTACGAGCAGTACTTC. Its protein product is CASSSTQGYEQYF.

This chain uses TRBV18 with TRBJ2-1; no reliable D call. The CDR3 sequence is 12 residues long. Germline V gene data show CDR1 as KGHSH and CDR2 as LQKENI. Trimming left V 3 bases short and J 7 bases short, with 7 bases between. The CDR3 sequence is CASSPNQNEQFF. CDR3 in DNA: TGTGCCAGCTCACCTAACCAGAATGAGCAGTTCTTC. Filled out from reference TRBV18 and TRBJ2-1, the complete variable domain reads NAGVMQNPRHLVRRRGQEARLRCSPMKGHSHVYWYRQLPEEGLKFMVYLQKENIIDESGMPKERFSAEFPKEGPSILRIQQVVRGDSAAYFCASSPNQNEQFFGPGTRLTVL.

The V gene is TRBV7-2, the J gene TRBJ2-5; 11 nucleotides agree with TRBD2. Trimming removed 1 base from V and 5 bases from J; junction bases left unmatched: 9. The CDR3 consists of 17 residues. The germline V gene encodes CDR1 SGHTA and CDR2 FQGNSA. CDR3 residues: CASSLDLAGGFRETQYF. CDR3 nucleotides: TGTGCCAGCAGCTTAGACTTAGCGGGGGGGTTTAGGGAGACCCAGTACTTC.

The chain uses TRBV6-5 and TRBJ2-7, with 7 bases identical to TRBD1. CDR3 length equals 11 residues. Trimming took 8 bases from V and 3 from J; bases not matched to a gene: 1. Per the germline V gene, CDR1 is MNHEY and CDR2 is SVGAGI. CDR3 nucleotides: TGTGCCAGCTCAGGGGGCTACGAGCAGTACTTC. This codes for CASSGGYEQYF.

The chain carries TRBV5-6 and TRBJ1-6, with D uncertain. This CDR3 comprises 15 residues. The V gene lost 3 bases and the J gene lost 9 bases, with 16 bases spanning the gap. CDR1 is SGHDT, CDR2 YYEEEE, per germline. The CDR3, as DNA: TGTGCCAGCAGCTCGGGTTTAGATAATTTTTCACCCCTCCACTTT. It encodes CASSSGLDNFSPLHF.

V and J are TRBV5-6 and TRBJ2-5, with D maybe TRBD2 (6 bases). V lost 4 bases and J lost 5, with 12 bases in between. The CDR3 sequence is 13 residues long. Germline V gene sequence: CDR1 SGHDT, CDR2 YYEEEE. The CDR3 nucleotides are TGTGCCAGCAGCGGGGACTTCGGGGAGACCCAGTACTTC. This codes for CASSGDFGETQYF.

This chain joins TRBV5-8 and TRBJ2-1; 16 bases align to TRBD2. Trimming at V came to 4 bases and at J to 3 bases, leaving 13 bases not matched to a gene. CDR1 and CDR2 from the germline V gene are SGHTS and YDEGEE. This CDR3 is 20 amino acids long. The CDR3 loop reads CASSPPTGTSGRAFYNEQFF. The CDR3 bases are TGTGCCAGCAGCCCACCAACCGGGACTAGCGGGAGGGCCTTCTACAATGAGCAGTTCTTC.

The chain carries TRBV30 and TRBJ1-5; D unresolved. V dropped 5 bases and J dropped 1 base, with 18 bases sitting between them. Looked up from germline, CDR1 is GTSNPN and CDR2 is SVGIG (reference sequence). The CDR3 has 16 residues. The CDR3 DNA reads as TGTGCCTGGGGCCCGTCGGGATCTCGCAGCAATCAGCCCCAGCATTTT. Amino acids: CAWGPSGSRSNQPQHF.

To note about this clone: The sample contains more than one DNA sequence encoding this CDR3. The rearrangement uses TRBV27 and TRBJ1-6; D is unresolved. Germline V lookup: CDR1 MNHEY, CDR2 SMNVEV (reference sequence). The V gene lost 3 bases and the J gene lost 0 bases, with 6 bases spanning the gap. The CDR3 length is 15 residues. The CDR3 sequence is CASSLRSSYNSPLHF. The CDR3 DNA follows: TGTGCCAGCAGTTTGCGGAGCTCCTATAATTCACCCCTCCACTTT.

This chain uses TRBV5-1 with TRBJ2-7; 9 bases map to TRBD1. The CDR3 is made up of 15 amino acids. CDR1 is SGHRS, CDR2 YFSETQ, per germline. V lost 0 bases to trimming and J lost 3 bases; unmatched junction nucleotides: 4. CDR3: CASSLAGTGFYEQYF. The CDR3 nucleotides read TGCGCCAGCAGCTTGGCCGGGACAGGGTTCTACGAGCAGTACTTC.

The chain links TRBV19 to TRBJ2-7; maybe TRBD2 (5 bases). Germline lookup yields CDR1 LNHDA and CDR2 SQIVND (reference sequence). The CDR3 is made up of 13 amino acids. The V end lost 6 bases, the J end lost 0 bases, and 9 bases lay between the germline ends. The DNA of the CDR3 is TGTGCCAGTAGCGCAGCGGCCTCCTACGAGCAGTACTTC. It specifies CASSAAASYEQYF. Combining the CDR3 with reference TRBV19 and TRBJ2-7 gives the whole variable domain DGGITQSPKYLFRKEGQNVTLSCEQNLNHDAMYWYRQDPGQGLRLIYYSQIVNDFQKGDIAEGYSVSREKKESFPLTVTSAQKNPTAFYLCASSAAASYEQYFGPGTRLTVT.

This rearrangement joins TRBV19 to TRBJ1-2, with D possibly TRBD1 on 6 matching bases. CDR3 length: 13 residues. In germline, CDR1 is LNHDA, CDR2 SQIVND (reference sequence). The germline V and J ends were trimmed by 9 bases and 8 bases, with 19 bases remaining between them. The CDR3 sequence is CASREQGFRGYTF. The CDR3 coding sequence is TGTGCCAGCCGCGAACAGGGATTTAGGGGCTACACCTTC.

The chain has TRBV30 and TRBJ2-1, with D unclear. From germline, CDR1 is GTSNPN and CDR2 SVGIG (reference sequence). The CDR3 sequence is 14 residues long. Trimming removed 3 bases at V and 0 bases at J, with 9 bases between. CDR3 sequence reads: CAWRPPSSYNEQFF. In DNA, the CDR3 is TGTGCCTGGAGACCGCCTAGCTCCTACAATGAGCAGTTCTTC.